Listed below are T cell receptor beta chains from one sample, sequenced in a study of control samples from healthy donors and cancer patients. The method was immunoSEQ multiplex PCR; TCRdb's version includes in-frame clones alone and lacks a portion of them. The profile shows around 110,000 clones, more than 70% of them singletons. The sample was blood. These receptors all stem from a woman in her seventies in good health. CDR3s include the opening cysteine and the closing phenylalanine or tryptophan. Each record gives: clone size, V gene, J gene, D gene, CDR3 DNA, CDR3 protein. The D gene is left open where the match is weak. Size tells how often a clone was seen (once, few, many) or the class of an expanded clone, and some rows leave it out.

few	TRBV6-4	TRBJ2-7	-	TGTGCCAGCGGACGCGGGGGCGCTTTCTACGAGCAGTACTTC	CASGRGGAFYEQYF
-	TRBV5-1	TRBJ1-1	-	TGCGCCTGCAGGAGGGACCCCAACACTGAAGCTTTCTTT	CACRRDPNTEAFF
-	TRBV3-1/TRBV3-2	TRBJ2-1	TRBD2	TGTGCCAGCATCCTGTGGCGGGGGAAGTACAATGAGCAGTTCTTC	CASILWRGKYNEQFF
-	TRBV19	TRBJ1-1	-	TGTGCCAGTAGTATTACCGGGGACACTGAAGCTTTCTTT	CASSITGDTEAFF
once	TRBV21-1	TRBJ2-5	-	TGTGCCAGCCGGTTAACCCAGTACTTC	CASRLTQYF
-	TRBV12-5	TRBJ2-5	-	TGTGCTAGTGGTTTGGAGGAGACCCAGTACTTC	CASGLEETQYF
-	TRBV25-1	TRBJ1-4	TRBD1	TGTGCCACCTCAGGGGGGGTTTACGAAAAACTGTTTTTT	CATSGGVYEKLFF
once	TRBV5-4	TRBJ1-2	TRBD1	TGTGCCAGCAGCTTGTTGTCTGGGGGGGACAGGGTGCGGGGCTACACCTTC	CASSLLSGGDRVRGYTF
-	TRBV5-1	TRBJ1-2	-	TGCGCCAGCAGCTTGGAATTGGGGAACTATGGCTACACCTTC	CASSLELGNYGYTF
-	TRBV21-1	TRBJ1-5	-	-	CASSKESAGVGSGNQPQHF
-	TRBV11-3	TRBJ2-3	TRBD2	TGTGCCAGCAGCTTAGAAGCGGGGACAGATACGCAGTATTTT	CASSLEAGTDTQYF
-	TRBV18	TRBJ1-5	-	TGTGCCAGCTCACCCGGCGTCAATCAGCCCCAGCATTTT	CASSPGVNQPQHF
-	TRBV7-3	TRBJ2-1	-	TGTGCCAGCAGCTTATGGGGAGACAATGAGCAGTTCTTC	CASSLWGDNEQFF
once	TRBV14	TRBJ1-4	TRBD1	TGTGCCAGCAGCCCCAAACCTGGGACAGGATTGAATGAAAAACTGTTTTTT	CASSPKPGTGLNEKLFF
-	TRBV7-9	TRBJ1-3	-	TGTGCCAGCAGCGCCCTTCTGAGGGGATCTACTGGAAACACCATATATTTT	CASSALLRGSTGNTIYF
-	TRBV7-2	TRBJ2-3	-	TGTGCCAGCAGCGGATATTCAGATACGCAGTATTTT	CASSGYSDTQYF
few	TRBV10-3	TRBJ2-3	TRBD2	TGTGCCATCACCGAGGGAGCGGGGGGGGTGGATACGCAGTATTTT	CAITEGAGGVDTQYF
-	TRBV11-2	TRBJ1-6	-	TGTGCCAGCAGCTCTCAGGGCTATAATTCACCCCTCCACTTT	CASSSQGYNSPLHF
-	TRBV19	TRBJ1-4	TRBD1	TGTGCCAGTAAGGACCGGGACAGGGGTGCGTCTAATGAAAAACTGTTTTTT	CASKDRDRGASNEKLFF
-	TRBV7-2	TRBJ2-1	TRBD1	TGTGCCAGCAGCTTTCACAGGGGGCCAACAAACAATGAGCAGTTCTTC	CASSFHRGPTNNEQFF
-	TRBV7-6	TRBJ2-1	TRBD2	TGTGCCAGCAGCTTAAAGGCGCGGGGCGCCGCACACTCTAGCGGCTCCTACAATGAGCAGTTCTTC	CASSLKARGAAHSSGSYNEQFF
-	TRBV19	TRBJ1-4	-	TGTGCCAGTCGGAGTGCTGGGGGGGTTGAAAAACTGTTTTTT	CASRSAGGVEKLFF
-	TRBV6-5	TRBJ1-2	TRBD1	TGTGCCACGGGGACAGGGGTCTATGGCTACACCTTC	CATGTGVYGYTF
-	TRBV27	TRBJ1-2	-	TGTGCCAGCAGGCGGGGCGGGCAGGGCGGGGGCTACACCTTC	CASRRGGQGGGYTF
-	TRBV10-1	TRBJ2-5	-	TGCGCCAGCAGTGCGGCGGGGGCTCGAGAGACCCAGTACTTC	CASSAAGARETQYF
-	TRBV27	TRBJ2-3	-	TGTGCCAGCAGTTTTAGCTGGGCAGATACGCAGTATTTT	CASSFSWADTQYF
-	TRBV7-9	TRBJ2-1	TRBD2	TGTGCCAGCAGCGGTAAGGAGGCTGGGACTAGCAATGAGCAGTTCTTC	CASSGKEAGTSNEQFF